This entry is about one T cell receptor (beta chain). This clone was counted a single time. Its target antigen remains unknown. Per-nucleotide qualities are absent, and no much larger clonotype sits a single base away. This record belongs to a study of cytomegalovirus exposure and HLA in healthy donors (dated by TCRdb to about 2017). Regarding the complete study: According to an earlier analysis of 550 to 700 of the donors, some 170 million T cells yielded 90 million to 140 million unique TCR beta sequences and approximately 280 Gb of sequence data. An early release that covered about 640 HLA-typed donors contained approximately 320 gigabases of sequencing data and tens of millions of unique TCR sequences. To predict cytomegalovirus infection status, the study brought together high-throughput TCR immunosequencing, statistical association of individual TCRs with disease status, and machine learning. Of the roughly 410 genotyped donors, 75% to 85% were placed in the genetic ancestry cluster associated with self-reported Caucasian donors. A later analysis re-examined previously published TCR beta repertoires from around 670 donors and added high-resolution HLA genotyping to investigate patterns of TCR occurrence. The T cell repertoires of some 670 subjects were profiled by immunosequencing and related to cytomegalovirus serostatus. The study aimed to test whether signatures of past pathogen exposure could be identified by cataloging public T cell receptors. HLA typing included class I and class II loci at four-digit resolution. The number of typed donors differed by locus: about 629-640 for A, B, C, DRB1 and DQB1; some 500 for DQA1; 600 to 610 for DPA1; and around 490 for DPB1. Donor age, sex, ethnicity and CMV serostatus were compiled alongside the repertoire data. Because of strong linkage in the cohort, roughly five DR-DQ haplotypes were treated as single units for association and clustering. A later genetic analysis used genome-wide SNP genotypes for about 60% of the 666 donors, treating that subset as a discovery cohort. All discovery cohort repertoires had been generated using a single sequencing platform. An earlier analysis of approximately 500 of the donors applied high-throughput TCR beta sequencing to assess whether each TCR beta V gene segment acted as functional or pseudogenic. A separate validation cohort of about 110 different subjects was used in addition to the roughly 640-subject first cohort. Among some 410 genotyped donors of the cohort, an average of roughly 240,000 unique TCR beta nucleotide sequences were sequenced per donor, roughly 20% of them non-productive. Rather than using new phenotypic data, the later analysis identified candidate immune exposures from TCR beta sequences and from how often those sequences occurred across donors. What the authors observed across the whole study: CMV serostatus was the only immune exposure information available for the cohort. A further reported finding was that TCR beta sequences accurately predicted the HLA-A and HLA-B alleles for most subjects in the first cohort. In vitro tests confirmed that three of the cytomegalovirus-associated TCR beta chains recognize cytomegalovirus antigens. Because HLA typing was unavailable for some donors at each locus, only the typed subset was used in association tests. A cluster of highly shared sequence variants was judged likely to represent a technical artifact of the sequencing pipeline. Broadly in line with IMGT annotations, most TCR beta V segments showed up in productive rearrangements about 87% or about 30% of the time in an earlier analysis of around 600 of the donors. In a later analysis, HLA-associated TCR beta chains were found to be more clonally expanded and to have lower generation probabilities than equally common non-associated chains. According to the authors, the approach could potentially be generalized to other disease states and immunological phenotypes. A later analysis associated 16,951 TCR beta sequences with specific HLA alleles at a false discovery rate of 0.05. This cohort had only TCR beta chains sequenced, and the lack of alpha or paired-chain data limited which features could be detected. Because the 87-base-pair reads could not distinguish some IMGT-functional V segments, including TRBV6-2 and TRBV6-3, those segments were excluded. According to a later analysis, most CMV-associated TCR beta chains appeared to be HLA-restricted, and the HLA associations seemed to be driven largely by CMV exposure. Linkage disequilibrium might explain the correlated functional status among segregating V segments, but an unknown experimental factor could not be excluded. A later analysis reported that several top co-occurrence clusters appeared linked to parvovirus B19, influenza, CMV and Epstein-Barr virus. In a later analysis, the rate of TCR association differed among HLA loci, with DRB1 alleles having the most associated TCRs and HLA-C alleles having the fewest. Strong co-occurrence of HLA alleles, especially DR and DQ, made assigning TCR associations to individual alleles difficult. The classifier was reported to diagnose cytomegalovirus status with high specificity and sensitivity in both the original cohort and the validation cohort. Roughly 15 rarely observed V segments, including chromosome 9 orphons, were excluded from the earlier analysis of approximately 600 of the donors because counts were too low. The study listed 150 to 200 TCR beta chains as associated with cytomegalovirus. A later genetic analysis associated a missense DCLRE1C variant with V-gene and J-gene trimming of TCR beta chains, and an independent cohort replicated the association. Compared with the approximately 700-donor mean, donors in an Asian-associated ancestry cluster had fewer N-insertions in productive TCRs, according to a later genetic analysis. Most TCR sequences were seen in very few donors, while some public TCRs were found in many individuals. Sequencing depth was assumed to be roughly uniform across donors in the presence/absence analyses, though that assumption may not hold.

The germline V gene (reference sequence) provides CDR1 MNHEY and CDR2 SMNVEV. The CDR3 goes from the cysteine to the phenylalanine over 12 residues. The only DNA kept is the CDR3, 36 bases in frame from the first base. Trimming at the junction amounts to 7 bases on V and 7 bases on J, and the germline ends lie 14 bases apart. The cohort consisted of approximately 670 healthy bone marrow donors. At the time of sampling, all cohort members were nominally healthy, though unrecorded immune exposures were likely present. The donor was CMV seronegative and was included in the group of several hundred seronegative cohort members. Every donor gave a peripheral blood sample, and the peripheral blood mononuclear cells from that sample were used for TCR beta sequencing. Genomic DNA was extracted from the blood cell samples with the Qiagen DNeasy Blood Extraction Kit. Libraries were built with the immunoSEQ multiplex PCR assay. For the multiplex PCR, a mixture combining 60 forward primers for TCR Vbeta segments and 13 reverse primers for TCR Jbeta segments was used. A multiplex PCR assay on genomic DNA amplified the CDR3 region of rearranged TCR beta genes. On the Illumina HiSeq System, the amplified TCR beta libraries were sequenced as 87-base-pair reads. Per the original workflow: In a later analysis, around 80 million unique TCR beta chains were counted across the approximately 670 repertoires, and about 10 million of these chains were shared by at least two donors. Raw reads were error-corrected and collapsed into unique sequences with a nearest-neighbor algorithm that merged closely related sequences to remove PCR and sequencing errors. Alignment of CDR3 sequences to IMGT reference sequences was used to assign V, D and J gene segments. For a sequence to be retained, at least a six-nucleotide match to both a V gene segment and a J gene segment was required. A rearrangement counted as productive if the CDR3 had no stop codons and remained in frame with V and J, and every other rearrangement counted as non-productive. CDR3 was defined according to IMGT convention as the region running from the second conserved V-encoded cysteine to the conserved J-encoded phenylalanine. The earlier analysis of 587 of the donors excluded any sequence lacking an unambiguous match to a single V gene segment. In an earlier analysis of more than 500 of the donors, a V segment was called functional when productive rearrangements were above 56.7%, and segregating when the standard deviation between donors exceeded 5%. A statistical classification framework was developed to diagnose cytomegalovirus status using the catalog of TCR beta chain sequences. In a later analysis, V and J genes were assigned by comparing TCR nucleotide sequences against IMGT/GENE-DB human TR gene sequences. A later analysis assigned CDR3 sequences and most-parsimonious VDJ recombination scenarios with the TCRdist pipeline. A later analysis defined each TCR beta chain by its CDR3 amino acid sequence plus V-gene family, and excluded reads lacking a unique V-gene family. To address suspected cross-contamination and a sequencing artifact, a later analysis removed some 620 highly shared, low-generation-probability nucleotide sequences. In a later analysis, a clonal expansion index for each public chain was calculated from normalized within-repertoire ranks of inferred template counts. A later analysis computed generation probabilities with a VDJ recombination model fitted to out-of-frame rearrangements, and checked the results against IGoR. In a later analysis, hypergeometric tests were used to score TCR-TCR, TCR-HLA and TCR-CMV co-occurrence, with a repertoire-size bias correction applied to TCR pairs. To estimate false discovery rates, a later analysis permuted the HLA or CMV assignments 20 times. A later analysis grouped co-occurring TCRs with DBSCAN, adding TCRdist sequence similarity when clustering within HLA-allele-positive subsets. Co-occurrence clustering excluded repertoires with fewer than 30,000 or more than 120,000 public chains, plus five with anomalous nucleotide sharing. The table was pulled from immuneACCESS by TCRdb, which kept in-frame rearrangements only. Such tables lose some clones; where checked, under half of the loss comes from unresolved V genes, and the rest has no known cause. V and J calls and clone size are as listed in that table; D and trimming were resolved from the DNA. The sample includes tens of thousands of clones, with over 70% observed a single time. The top ten constitute about 3.1% of the sample.

The sequence links TRBV27 to TRBJ2-7; confidence is insufficient to name the D gene. Sequencing used PBMCs. This receptor was obtained from a man aged 18 to 29 in good health and CMV-seronegative. The sequenced DNA is TGTGCCAGCACCTCTGAGGTACGAGAGCAGTACTTC. It specifies CASTSEVREQYF.